The 10 T cell receptor beta chains reported below all come from one sample, sequenced in a study of cytomegalovirus exposure and HLA in healthy donors. Vbeta (60) and Jbeta (13) primers were used in the PCR. Produced via immunoSEQ multiplex PCR; TCRdb's table is partial and in-frame only. The table has 100,000 to 150,000 clones, over 70% seen once; the top ten hold 4%. The specimen sequenced was PBMCs. These TCRs come from a man younger than 35 in good health and CMV-seropositive.

This rearrangement joins TRBV27 to TRBJ2-3; D might be TRBD1 (5 bases). The CDR3 consists of 15 residues. Trimming took 4 bases from V and 4 from J, leaving 15 bases between them. Germline V gene data show CDR1 as MNHEY and CDR2 as SMNVEV (reference sequence). CDR3 in DNA: TGTGCCAGCAGTTATCTTCAGGGCCGGGCAGATACGCAGTATTTT. This translates into CASSYLQGRADTQYF.

The chain joins TRBV28 to TRBJ2-7; the match to TRBD2 covers 9 bases. This CDR3 is 16 amino acids long. J was trimmed by 6 bases and V by 4 bases; bases with no gene match: 13. Germline-derived CDR1 and CDR2 are MDHEN and SYDVKM. The CDR3 DNA is TGTGCCAGCAGTTCCCGGATGCTAGCGGGGCCCCTCGAGCAGTACTTC. Protein product: CASSSRMLAGPLEQYF.

This clone was seen only a few times. The rearrangement uses TRBV20-1 and TRBJ2-7; weak D call: TRBD2 (5 bases). V was cut by 3 bases and J by 6 bases, with 9 bases left in between. The CDR3 loop spans 11 amino acids. Germline V lookup: CDR1 DFQATT, CDR2 SNEGSKA (reference sequence). This CDR3 is CSASRLSEQYF. CDR3 DNA sequence: TGCAGTGCTAGCCGACTATCCGAGCAGTACTTC.

This chain uses TRBV5-1 with TRBJ2-7; weak D call: TRBD1 (5 bases). The germline V gene encodes CDR1 SGHRS and CDR2 YFSETQ. Trimming left V 4 bases short and J 2 bases short, with 16 bases between. The CDR3 covers 15 residues. For the CDR3, the DNA is TGCGCCAGCAGCCCGCGCTGGACACCGACCTACGAGCAGTACTTC. Its translation: CASSPRWTPTYEQYF.

This clone occurred a few times. The CDR3 spells CASSIALAGGWDEQFF. The CDR3 bases are TGTGCCAGTAGTATAGCCCTAGCGGGAGGTTGGGATGAGCAGTTCTTC. The chain has TRBV19 and TRBJ2-1; 11 nucleotides match TRBD2. The junction had 7 bases not matched to a gene; V was cut back by 1 base and J by 8 bases. CDR1 is LNHDA, CDR2 SQIVND, per germline (reference sequence). This CDR3 contains 16 residues.

The rearrangement uses TRBV7-9 and TRBJ2-3; D is ambiguous. There are 13 residues in the CDR3. Germline assignment: CDR1 SEHNR and CDR2 FQNEAQ (reference sequence). Trimming removed 3 bases from V and 4 bases from J, with 8 bases in between. The CDR3 loop reads CASSFAGSDTQYF. In nucleotides, the CDR3 is TGTGCCAGCAGCTTCGCAGGATCAGATACGCAGTATTTT.

The V and J genes are TRBV12-5 and TRBJ1-2; D may be TRBD1 (5 bases). Per the germline V gene, CDR1 is LGHNT and CDR2 is FRNRAP. The V end lost 2 bases, the J end lost 5 bases, and 15 bases lay between the germline ends. CDR3 length: 15 amino acids. The CDR3 DNA sequence: TGTGCTAGTGGTTTGACGCAGGGTATAGCTTATGGCTACACCTTC. Protein product: CASGLTQGIAYGYTF.

The chain has TRBV5-6 and TRBJ2-6; 8 bases are a match to TRBD1. Trimming took 3 bases from V and 2 from J; bases not matched to a gene: 1. Germline V gene sequence: CDR1 SGHDT, CDR2 YYEEEE. The CDR3 loop spans 15 amino acids. CDR3 in DNA: TGTGCCAGCAGCTCCAGGGGGCCTGGGGCCAACGTCCTGACTTTC. Translation gives CASSSRGPGANVLTF.

With respect to this clone: The junction and the germline gene differ at one end; a read error may be behind it. The chain recombines TRBV7-8 with TRBJ2-7; TRBD2 agrees at 7 bases. Germline values: CDR1 SGHVS, CDR2 FQNEAQ. The CDR3 is made up of 17 amino acids. DNA for the CDR3: TGTGCCAGTAGCTTAAGTAGGTGGGCAGGGACTACCTACGAGCAGTACTTC. Its translation: CASSLSRWAGTTYEQYF.

V gene TRBV14 combines with J gene TRBJ2-7; D is undetermined. The CDR3 runs 15 residues. Germline CDR1 is SGHDN and CDR2 is FVKESK. Trimming took 3 bases from V and 3 from J, leaving 15 bases between them. The CDR3 region has the DNA TGTGCCAGCAGCCATTTCCAGGTACCCAGCTACGAGCAGTACTTC. Protein: CASSHFQVPSYEQYF. The full variable domain, with the rest looked up from reference TRBV14 and TRBJ2-7, is EAGVTQFPSHSVIEKGQTVTLRCDPISGHDNLYWYRRVMGKEIKFLLHFVKESKQDESGMPNNRFLAERTGGTYSTLKVQPAELEDSGVYFCASSHFQVPSYEQYFGPGTRLTVT.